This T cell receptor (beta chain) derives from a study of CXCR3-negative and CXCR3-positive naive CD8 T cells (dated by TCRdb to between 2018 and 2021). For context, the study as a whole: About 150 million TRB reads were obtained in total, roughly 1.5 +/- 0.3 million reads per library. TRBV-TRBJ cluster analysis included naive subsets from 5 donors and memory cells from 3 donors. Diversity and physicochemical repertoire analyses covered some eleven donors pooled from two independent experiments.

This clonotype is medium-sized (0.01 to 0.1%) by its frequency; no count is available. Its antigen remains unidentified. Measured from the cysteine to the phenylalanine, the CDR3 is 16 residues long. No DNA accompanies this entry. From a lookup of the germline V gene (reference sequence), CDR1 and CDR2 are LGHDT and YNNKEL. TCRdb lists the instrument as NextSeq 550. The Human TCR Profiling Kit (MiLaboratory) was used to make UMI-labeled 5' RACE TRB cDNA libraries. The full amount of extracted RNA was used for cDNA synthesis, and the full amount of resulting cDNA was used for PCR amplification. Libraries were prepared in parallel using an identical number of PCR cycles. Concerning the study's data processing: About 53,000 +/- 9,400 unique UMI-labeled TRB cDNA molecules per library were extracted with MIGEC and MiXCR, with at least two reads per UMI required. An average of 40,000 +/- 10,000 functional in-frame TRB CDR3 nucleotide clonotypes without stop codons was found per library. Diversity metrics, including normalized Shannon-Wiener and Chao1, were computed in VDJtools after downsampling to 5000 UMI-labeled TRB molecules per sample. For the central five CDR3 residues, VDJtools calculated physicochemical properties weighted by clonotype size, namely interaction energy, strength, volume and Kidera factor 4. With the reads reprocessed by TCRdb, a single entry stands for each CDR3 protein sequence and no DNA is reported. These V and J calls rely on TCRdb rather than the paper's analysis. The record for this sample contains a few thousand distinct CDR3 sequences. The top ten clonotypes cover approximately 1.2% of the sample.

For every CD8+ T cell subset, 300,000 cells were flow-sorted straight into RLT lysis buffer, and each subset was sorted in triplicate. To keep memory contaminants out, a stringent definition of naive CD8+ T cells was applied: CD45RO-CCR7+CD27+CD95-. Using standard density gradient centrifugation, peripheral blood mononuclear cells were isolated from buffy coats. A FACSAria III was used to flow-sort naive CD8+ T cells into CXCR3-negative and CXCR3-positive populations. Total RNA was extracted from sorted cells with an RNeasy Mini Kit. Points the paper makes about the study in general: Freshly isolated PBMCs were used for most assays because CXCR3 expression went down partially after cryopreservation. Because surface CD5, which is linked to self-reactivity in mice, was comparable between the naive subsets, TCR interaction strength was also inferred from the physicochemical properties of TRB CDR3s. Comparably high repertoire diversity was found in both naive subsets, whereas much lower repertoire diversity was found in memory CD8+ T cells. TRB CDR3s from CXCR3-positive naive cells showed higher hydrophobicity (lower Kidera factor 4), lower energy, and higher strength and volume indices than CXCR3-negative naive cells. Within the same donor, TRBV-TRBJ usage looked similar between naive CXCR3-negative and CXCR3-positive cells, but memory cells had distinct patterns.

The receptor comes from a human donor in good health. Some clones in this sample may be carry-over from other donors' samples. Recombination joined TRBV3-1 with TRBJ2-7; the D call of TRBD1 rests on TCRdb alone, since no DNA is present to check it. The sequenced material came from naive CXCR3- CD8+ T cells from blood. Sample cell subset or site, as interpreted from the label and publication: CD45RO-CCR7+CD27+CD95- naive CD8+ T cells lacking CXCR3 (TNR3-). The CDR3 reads CASSQPLGTGLYEQYF.